This TCR beta chain was observed in a study of blood T cell repertoires in COVID-19. Study information: T cells, B-cell-depleted T cells, or PBMCs provided the cDNA or gDNA that served as material.

Seattle-derived patients entered the study during active infection and were followed longitudinally. In the original workflow: Nucleated cell number was recorded as an estimate derived from reference gene primer amplification. Clones were sequenced by immunoSEQ multiplex PCR, and TCRdb holds only the in-frame ones, with some missing. V and J calls and clone size are those listed in that table; D and trimming were worked out from the DNA. The sample consists of just over 250,000 clones, approximately 88% of them appearing once. J gave up 8 bases and V 4 bases, and 16 bases lay outside the gene matches. This CDR3 has 17 amino acids.

This TCR was sampled from a woman in her seventies with COVID-19, enrolled during active disease. The chain employs TRBV23-1 and TRBJ2-1; 8 bases fit TRBD1. TRBV23-1 is an ORF, with its function uncertain. Sequenced material: peripheral blood. In DNA, the CDR3 is TGCGCCAGCAGTCCCACGGACAGGGCTTATTCTCTCTATGAGCAGTTCTTC. It is translated as CASSPTDRAYSLYEQFF.